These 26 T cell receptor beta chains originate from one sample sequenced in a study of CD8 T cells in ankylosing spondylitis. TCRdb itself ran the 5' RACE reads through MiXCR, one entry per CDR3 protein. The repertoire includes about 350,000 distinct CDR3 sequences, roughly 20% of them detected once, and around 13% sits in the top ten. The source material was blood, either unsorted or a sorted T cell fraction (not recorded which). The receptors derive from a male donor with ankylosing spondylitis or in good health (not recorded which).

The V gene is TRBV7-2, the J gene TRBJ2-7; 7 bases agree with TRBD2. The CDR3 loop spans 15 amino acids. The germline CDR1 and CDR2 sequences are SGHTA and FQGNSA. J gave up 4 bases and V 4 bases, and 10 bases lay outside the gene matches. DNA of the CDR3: TGTGCCAGCAGCTCATACGGGGGGATAAGGTACGAGCAGTACTTC. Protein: CASSSYGGIRYEQYF.

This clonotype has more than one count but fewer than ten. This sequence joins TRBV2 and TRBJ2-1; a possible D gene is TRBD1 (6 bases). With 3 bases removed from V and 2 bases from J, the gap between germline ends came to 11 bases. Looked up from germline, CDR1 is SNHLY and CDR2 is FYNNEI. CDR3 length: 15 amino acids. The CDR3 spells CASSEGAGAYNEQFF. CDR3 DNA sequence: TGTGCCAGCAGTGAGGGGGCAGGGGCCTACAATGAGCAGTTCTTC.

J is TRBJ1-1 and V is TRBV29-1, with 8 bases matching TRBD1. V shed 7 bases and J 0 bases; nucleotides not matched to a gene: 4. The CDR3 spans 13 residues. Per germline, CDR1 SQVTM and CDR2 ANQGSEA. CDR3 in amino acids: CSGRTGLNTEAFF. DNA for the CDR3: TGCAGCGGGAGGACAGGGCTGAACACTGAAGCTTTCTTT.

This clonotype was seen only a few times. CDR3 sequence: CASSLEVGGFYEQYF. The CDR3 nucleotides are TGTGCCAGCAGTTTAGAGGTGGGGGGATTCTACGAGCAGTACTTC. The V and J genes are TRBV27 and TRBJ2-7; a possible D gene is TRBD2 (6 bases). CDR1 is MNHEY, CDR2 SMNVEV, per germline (reference sequence). V was pared by 2 bases and J by 3 bases, with 14 bases between. This CDR3 is 15 amino acids long.

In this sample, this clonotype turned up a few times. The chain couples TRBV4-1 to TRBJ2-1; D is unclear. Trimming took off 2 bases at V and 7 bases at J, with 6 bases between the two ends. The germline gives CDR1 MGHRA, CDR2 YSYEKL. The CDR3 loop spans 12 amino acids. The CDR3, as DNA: TGCGCCAGCAGCCAACTAGAGAATGAGCAGTTCTTC. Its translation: CASSQLENEQFF.

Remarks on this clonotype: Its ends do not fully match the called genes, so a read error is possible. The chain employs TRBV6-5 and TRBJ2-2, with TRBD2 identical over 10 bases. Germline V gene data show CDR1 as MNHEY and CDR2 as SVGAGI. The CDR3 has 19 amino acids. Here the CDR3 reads CASSYYDSSGGPNTGVLFF. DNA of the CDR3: TGTGCCAGCAGTTACTATGATTCTAGCGGGGGACCTAACACCGGGGTGCTGTTTTTT.

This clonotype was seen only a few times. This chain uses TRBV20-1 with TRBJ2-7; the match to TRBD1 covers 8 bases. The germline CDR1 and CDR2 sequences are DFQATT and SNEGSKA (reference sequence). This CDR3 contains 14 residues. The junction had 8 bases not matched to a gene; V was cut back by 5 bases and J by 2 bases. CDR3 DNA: TGCAGTGCTCCGATCGACAGGGGAACCTACGAGCAGTACTTC. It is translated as CSAPIDRGTYEQYF.

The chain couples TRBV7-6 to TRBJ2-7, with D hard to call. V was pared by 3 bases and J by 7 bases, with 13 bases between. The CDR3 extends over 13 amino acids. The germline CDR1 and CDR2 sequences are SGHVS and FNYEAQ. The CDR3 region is CASSFIPEREQYF. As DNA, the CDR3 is TGTGCCAGCAGCTTTATCCCCGAGAGGGAGCAGTACTTC.

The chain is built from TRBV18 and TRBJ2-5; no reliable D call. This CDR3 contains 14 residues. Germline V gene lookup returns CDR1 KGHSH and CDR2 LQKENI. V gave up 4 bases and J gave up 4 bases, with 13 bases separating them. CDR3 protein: CASSHSEVTETQYF. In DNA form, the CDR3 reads TGTGCCAGCTCACACAGCGAGGTTACAGAGACCCAGTACTTC.

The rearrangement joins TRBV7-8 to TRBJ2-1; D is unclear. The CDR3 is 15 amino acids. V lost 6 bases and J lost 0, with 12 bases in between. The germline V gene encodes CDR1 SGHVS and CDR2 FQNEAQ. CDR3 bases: TGTGCCAGCAGTTTTGACCTCTTCTCCTACAATGAGCAGTTCTTC. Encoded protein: CASSFDLFSYNEQFF.

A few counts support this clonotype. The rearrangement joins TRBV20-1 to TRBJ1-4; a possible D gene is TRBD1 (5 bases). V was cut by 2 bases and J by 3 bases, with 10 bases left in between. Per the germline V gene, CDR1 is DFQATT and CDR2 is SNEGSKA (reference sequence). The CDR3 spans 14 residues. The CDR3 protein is CSARLRVANEKLFF. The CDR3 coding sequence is TGCAGTGCTAGACTCAGGGTTGCTAATGAAAAACTGTTTTTT.

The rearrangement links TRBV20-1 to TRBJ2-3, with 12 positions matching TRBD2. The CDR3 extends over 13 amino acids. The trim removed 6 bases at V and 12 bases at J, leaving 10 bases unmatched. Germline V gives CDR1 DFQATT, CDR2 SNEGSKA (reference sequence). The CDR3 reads CSAPPGLAGRQYF. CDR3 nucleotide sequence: TGCAGTGCCCCGCCGGGACTAGCGGGCCGTCAGTATTTT.

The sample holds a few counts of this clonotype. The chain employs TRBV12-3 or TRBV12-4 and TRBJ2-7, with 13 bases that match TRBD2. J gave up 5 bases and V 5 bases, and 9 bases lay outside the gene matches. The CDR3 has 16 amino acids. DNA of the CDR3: TGTGCCAGCAGTCCCAGGACTAGCGGGGGTGTCGACGAGCAGTACTTC. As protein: CASSPRTSGGVDEQYF.

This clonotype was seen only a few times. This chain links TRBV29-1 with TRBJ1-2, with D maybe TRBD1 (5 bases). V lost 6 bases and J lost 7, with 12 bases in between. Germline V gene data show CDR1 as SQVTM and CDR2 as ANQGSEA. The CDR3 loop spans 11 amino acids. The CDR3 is CSVARDGGYTF. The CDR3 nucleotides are TGCAGCGTCGCCCGGGACGGTGGCTACACCTTC. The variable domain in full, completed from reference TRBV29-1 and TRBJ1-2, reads SAVISQKPSRDICQRGTSLTIQCQVDSQVTMMFWYRQQPGQSLTLIATANQGSEATYESGFVIDKFPISRPNLTFSTLTVSNMSPEDSSIYLCSVARDGGYTFGSGTRLTVV.

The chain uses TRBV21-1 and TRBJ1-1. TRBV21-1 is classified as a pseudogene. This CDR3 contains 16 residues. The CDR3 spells CASTDREGDMNTEAFF. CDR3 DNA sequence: TGTGCCAGCACCGACCGGGAGGGGGACATGAACACTGAAGCTTTCTTT.

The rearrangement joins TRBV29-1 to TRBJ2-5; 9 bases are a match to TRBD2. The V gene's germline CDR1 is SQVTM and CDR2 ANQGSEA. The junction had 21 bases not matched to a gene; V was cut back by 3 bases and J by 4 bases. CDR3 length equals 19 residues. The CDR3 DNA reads TGCAGCGTTGAGGGTTATCCTCCGTTGGGCGGCGGGAGGGGAGAGACCCAGTACTTC. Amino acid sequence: CSVEGYPPLGGGRGETQYF. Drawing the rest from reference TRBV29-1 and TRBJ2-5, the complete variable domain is SAVISQKPSRDICQRGTSLTIQCQVDSQVTMMFWYRQQPGQSLTLIATANQGSEATYESGFVIDKFPISRPNLTFSTLTVSNMSPEDSSIYLCSVEGYPPLGGGRGETQYFGPGTRLLVL.

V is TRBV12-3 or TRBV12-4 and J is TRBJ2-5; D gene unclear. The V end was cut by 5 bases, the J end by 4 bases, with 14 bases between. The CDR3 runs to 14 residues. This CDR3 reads CASSPPRIRETQYF. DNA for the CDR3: TGTGCCAGCAGTCCCCCCCGGATTCGAGAGACCCAGTACTTC.

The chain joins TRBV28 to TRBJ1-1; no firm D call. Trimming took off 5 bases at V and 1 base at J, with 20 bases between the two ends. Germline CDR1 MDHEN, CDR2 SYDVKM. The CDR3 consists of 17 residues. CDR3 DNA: TGTGCCAGCAGTCAAGCCTACCGGGAGAGTGGGAACACTGAAGCTTTCTTT. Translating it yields CASSQAYRESGNTEAFF.

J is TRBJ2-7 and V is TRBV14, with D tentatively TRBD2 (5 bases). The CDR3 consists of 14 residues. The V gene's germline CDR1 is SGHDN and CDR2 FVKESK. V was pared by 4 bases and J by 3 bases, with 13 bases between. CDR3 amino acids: CASSPDGVGYEQYF. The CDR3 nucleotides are TGTGCCAGCAGCCCCGACGGGGTGGGCTACGAGCAGTACTTC.

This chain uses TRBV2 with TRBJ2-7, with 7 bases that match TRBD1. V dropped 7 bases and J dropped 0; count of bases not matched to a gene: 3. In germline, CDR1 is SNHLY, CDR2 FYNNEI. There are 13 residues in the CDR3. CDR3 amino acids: CASKRTGSYEQYF. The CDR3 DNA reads TGTGCCAGCAAAAGGACAGGCTCCTACGAGCAGTACTTC. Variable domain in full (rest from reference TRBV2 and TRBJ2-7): EPEVTQTPSHQVTQMGQEVILRCVPISNHLYFYWYRQILGQKVEFLVSFYNNEISEKSEIFDDQFSVERPDGSNFTLKIRSTKLEDSAMYFCASKRTGSYEQYFGPGTRLTVT.

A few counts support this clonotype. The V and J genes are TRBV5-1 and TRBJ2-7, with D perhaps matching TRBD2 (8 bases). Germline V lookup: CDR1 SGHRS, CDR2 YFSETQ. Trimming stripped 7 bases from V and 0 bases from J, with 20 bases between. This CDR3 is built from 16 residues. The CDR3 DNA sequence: TGCGCCAGCGGCCCGGGGGGGCAGGGGGACTCCTACGAGCAGTACTTC. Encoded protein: CASGPGGQGDSYEQYF.

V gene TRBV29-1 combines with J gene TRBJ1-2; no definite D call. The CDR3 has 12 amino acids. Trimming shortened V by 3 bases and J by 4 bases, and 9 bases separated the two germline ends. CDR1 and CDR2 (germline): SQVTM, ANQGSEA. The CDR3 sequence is CSVDLRLYGYTF. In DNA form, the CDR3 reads TGCAGCGTTGATCTACGGCTCTATGGCTACACCTTC.

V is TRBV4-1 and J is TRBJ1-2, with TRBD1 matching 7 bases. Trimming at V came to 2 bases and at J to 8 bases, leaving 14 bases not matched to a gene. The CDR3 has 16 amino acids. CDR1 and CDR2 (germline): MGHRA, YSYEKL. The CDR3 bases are TGCGCCAGCAGCCAAAGGGAGGATGACAGGGTAGACGGCTACACCTTC. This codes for CASSQREDDRVDGYTF.

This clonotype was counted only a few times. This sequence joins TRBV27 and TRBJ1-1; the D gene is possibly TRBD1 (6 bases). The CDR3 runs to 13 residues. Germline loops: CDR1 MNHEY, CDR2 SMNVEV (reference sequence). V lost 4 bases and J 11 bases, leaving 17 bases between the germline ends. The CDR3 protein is CASSSEEERGAFF. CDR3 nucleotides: TGTGCCAGCAGTTCGGAGGAGGAGAGGGGGGCTTTCTTT.

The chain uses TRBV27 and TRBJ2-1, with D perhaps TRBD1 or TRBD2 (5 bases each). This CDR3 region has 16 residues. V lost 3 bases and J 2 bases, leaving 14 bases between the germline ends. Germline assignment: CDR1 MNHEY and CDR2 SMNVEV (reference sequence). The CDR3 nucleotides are TGTGCCAGCAGTTTGGGACCCGGGGTAACCTACAATGAGCAGTTCTTC. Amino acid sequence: CASSLGPGVTYNEQFF.

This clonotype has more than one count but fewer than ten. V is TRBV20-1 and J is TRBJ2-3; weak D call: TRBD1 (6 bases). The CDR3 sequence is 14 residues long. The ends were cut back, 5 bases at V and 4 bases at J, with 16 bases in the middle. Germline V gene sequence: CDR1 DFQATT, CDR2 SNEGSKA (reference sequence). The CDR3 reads CSAHTGRGPDTQYF. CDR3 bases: TGCAGTGCTCACACGGGCAGGGGCCCAGATACGCAGTATTTT.